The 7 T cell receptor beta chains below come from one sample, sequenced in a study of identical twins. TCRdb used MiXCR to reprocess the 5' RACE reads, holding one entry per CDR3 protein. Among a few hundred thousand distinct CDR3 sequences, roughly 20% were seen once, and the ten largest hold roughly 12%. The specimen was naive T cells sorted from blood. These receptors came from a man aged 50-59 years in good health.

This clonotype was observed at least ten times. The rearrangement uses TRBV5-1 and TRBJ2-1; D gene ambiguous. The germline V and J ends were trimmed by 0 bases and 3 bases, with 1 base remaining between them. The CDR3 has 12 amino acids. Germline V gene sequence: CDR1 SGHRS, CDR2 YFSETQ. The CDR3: CASSLDYNEQFF. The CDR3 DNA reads TGCGCCAGCAGCTTGGACTACAATGAGCAGTTCTTC.

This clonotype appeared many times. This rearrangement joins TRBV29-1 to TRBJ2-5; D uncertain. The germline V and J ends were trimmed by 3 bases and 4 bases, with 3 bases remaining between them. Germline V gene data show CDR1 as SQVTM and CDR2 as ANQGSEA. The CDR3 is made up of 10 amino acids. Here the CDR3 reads CSVDLETQYF. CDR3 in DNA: TGCAGCGTTGACTTAGAGACCCAGTACTTC.

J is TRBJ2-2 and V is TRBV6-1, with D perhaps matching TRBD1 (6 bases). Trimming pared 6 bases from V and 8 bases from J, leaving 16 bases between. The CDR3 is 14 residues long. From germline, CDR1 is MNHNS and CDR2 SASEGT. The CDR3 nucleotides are TGTGCCAGCAGCGGGACATCGCGGGCGGGGGAGCTGTTTTTT. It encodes CASSGTSRAGELFF.

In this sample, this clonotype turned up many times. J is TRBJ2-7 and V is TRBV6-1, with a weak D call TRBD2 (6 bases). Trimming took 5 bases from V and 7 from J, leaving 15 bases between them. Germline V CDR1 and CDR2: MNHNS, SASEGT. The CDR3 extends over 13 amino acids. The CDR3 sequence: CASSQGLFGEQYF. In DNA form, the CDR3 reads TGTGCCAGCAGTCAGGGACTTTTCGGGGAGCAGTACTTC.

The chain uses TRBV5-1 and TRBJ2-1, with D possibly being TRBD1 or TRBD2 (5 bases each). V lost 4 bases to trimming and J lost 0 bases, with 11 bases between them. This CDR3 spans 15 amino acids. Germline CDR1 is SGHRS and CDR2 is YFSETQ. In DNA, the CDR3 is TGCGCCAGCAGCAACCGAGGGGCCTCCTACAATGAGCAGTTCTTC. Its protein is CASSNRGASYNEQFF.

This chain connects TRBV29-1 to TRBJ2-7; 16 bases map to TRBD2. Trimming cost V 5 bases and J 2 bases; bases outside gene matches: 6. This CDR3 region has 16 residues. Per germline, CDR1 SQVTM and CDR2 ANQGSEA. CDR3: CSVRGTSGGAAYEQYF. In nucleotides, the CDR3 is TGCAGCGTTCGCGGGACTAGCGGGGGGGCCGCCTACGAGCAGTACTTC.

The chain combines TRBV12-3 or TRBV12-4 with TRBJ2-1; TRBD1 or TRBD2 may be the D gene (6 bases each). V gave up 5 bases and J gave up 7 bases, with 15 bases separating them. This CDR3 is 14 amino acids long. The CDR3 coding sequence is TGTGCCAGCAGTACGAGGGGGGCCTGGAATGAGCAGTTCTTC. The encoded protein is CASSTRGAWNEQFF.